This is a list of T cell receptor beta chains from one sample in a study of blood T cell repertoires in COVID-19. TCRdb's table, derived via immunoSEQ multiplex PCR, lists solely in-frame clones and lacks some. The repertoire holds some 180,000 clones, with approximately 90% as singletons. The sequencing sample was made of peripheral blood. These receptors all stem from a man aged 55 to 70 with active or convalescent COVID-19. Each CDR3 is given without its conserved first and last residue.

v_gene	j_gene	CDR3aa
TRBV11-2	TRBJ1-2	ASSPLRVNYGYT
TRBV15	TRBJ2-7	ATSGGVLAGGYEQY
TRBV29-1	TRBJ2-7	SVGTSGQQY
TRBV2	TRBJ1-5	ASTQRDQPQH
TRBV5-4	TRBJ1-1	ASSLGQGALTEAF
TRBV5-1	TRBJ2-7	ASSPNRGTQY
TRBV6-1	TRBJ1-2	ASSEVNNNYGYT
TRBV5-1	TRBJ1-2	ASCPGTGVYGYT
TRBV7-8	TRBJ1-5	ASSLVGGVGRTQPQH
TRBV18	TRBJ2-5	ASSPDRQETQY
TRBV9	TRBJ2-7	ASSPGQGAPPSYEQY
TRBV5-4	TRBJ2-5	ASSLLGGGRGETQY
TRBV2	TRBJ2-7	ASSEARSDEQY
TRBV5-1	TRBJ1-1	ASSLGQGSEAF
TRBV24-1	TRBJ1-5	ATFTGVGNQPQH
TRBV5-1	TRBJ1-2	ASSSGQTNYGYT